This T cell receptor (beta chain) originates from a study of shared clonotypes between healthy human individuals. Notes on the study in general: Non-shared clonotypes displayed generation probabilities falling below those of clonotypes present in all four donors.

This CDR3 comprises 13 residues. Germline CDR1 SGHTA, CDR2 FQGNSA. The V and J ends lost 2 bases and 4 bases respectively, with 7 bases between them. About this clone itself: Its antigen remains unidentified.

The repertoire was sequenced with immunoSEQ multiplex PCR; TCRdb's copy has only in-frame clones and lacks some. This sample has 2 million to 2.5 million clones, with 93% found just once. The J gene is TRBJ2-3, the V gene TRBV7-2; no clear D gene. The specimen sequenced was naive CD4+ T cells from PBMCs. Subset noted: CD45RA+ positively selected. The clonotype comes from a man between 18 and 29 years old in good health. Some clones in this sample may be carry-over from other donors' samples. The chain's CDR3 is CASSLYPADTQYF. The CDR3 DNA is TGTGCCAGCAGCTTATATCCGGCAGATACGCAGTATTTT.